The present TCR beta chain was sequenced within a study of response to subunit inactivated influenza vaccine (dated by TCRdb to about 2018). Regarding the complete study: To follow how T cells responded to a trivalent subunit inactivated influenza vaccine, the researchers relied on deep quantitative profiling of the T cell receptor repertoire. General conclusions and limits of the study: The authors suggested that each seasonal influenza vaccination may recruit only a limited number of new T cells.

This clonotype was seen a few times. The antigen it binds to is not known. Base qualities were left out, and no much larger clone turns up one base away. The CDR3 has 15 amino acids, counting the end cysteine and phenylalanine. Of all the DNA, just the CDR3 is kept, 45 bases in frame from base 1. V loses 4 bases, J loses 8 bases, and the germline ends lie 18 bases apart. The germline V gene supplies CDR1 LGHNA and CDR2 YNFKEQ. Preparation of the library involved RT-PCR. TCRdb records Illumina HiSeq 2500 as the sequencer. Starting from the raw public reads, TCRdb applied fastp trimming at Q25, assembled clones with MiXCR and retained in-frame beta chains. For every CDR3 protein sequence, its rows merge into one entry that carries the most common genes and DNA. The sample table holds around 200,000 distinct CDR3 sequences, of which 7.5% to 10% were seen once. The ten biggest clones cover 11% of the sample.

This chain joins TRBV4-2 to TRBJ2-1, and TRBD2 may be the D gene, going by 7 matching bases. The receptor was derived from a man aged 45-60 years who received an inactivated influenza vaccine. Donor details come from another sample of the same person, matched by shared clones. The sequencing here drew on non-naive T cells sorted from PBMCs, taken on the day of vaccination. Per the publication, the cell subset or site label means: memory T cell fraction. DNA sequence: TGTGCCAGCAGCCCAGGACTAGGGGGGGTAGATGAGCAGTTCTTC. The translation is CASSPGLGGVDEQFF.